This TCR beta chain appears in the sequencing data of a study of blood T cells in healthy people across ages. Study as a whole: Per two T cells, template switching captured roughly one barcoded beta molecule. Findings and limits, study-wide: PBMCs were not sorted, which prevented a conclusive comparison of naive versus antigen-experienced cells. Underestimates were what the diversity estimates from one million T cells were considered to be. Diversity of TCR beta correlated strongly with naive T cell percentage.

A note on this clonotype: No antigen is known for it.

The J segment lost 1 base and the V segment lost 4 bases, leaving 14 bases of the junction unmatched. The CDR3 runs to 19 residues. Germline V gives CDR1 SNHLY, CDR2 FYNNEI. The second PCR ran roughly 6 to 11 cycles with a sample-barcoded 5' primer and J-beta primers. TCRdb passed the 5' RACE reads through MiXCR, listing each CDR3 protein once. The sample shows over a million distinct CDR3 sequences, 45% to 70% of them seen only once. This clonotype was obtained from a man younger than 30 in good health. The chain is built from TRBV2 and TRBJ2-1; 9 bases line up with TRBD2. Sequencing used blood. The CDR3 region has the DNA TGTGCCAGCAGTGTTCGGGCGGGAGGGCCCTCTAGGTCCTACAATGAGCAGTTCTTC. Protein: CASSVRAGGPSRSYNEQFF.